Listed here are 8 T cell receptor beta chains from one sample, sequenced in a study of molecular identifiers for immune sequencing clone quantification. TCRdb analysed the PCR reads with MiXCR anew, one entry per CDR3 protein. The profile shows about 320,000 distinct CDR3 sequences, about 22% of them singletons. Sequenced sample: naive CD8+ T cells from blood, with Jurkat cell RNA spiked in. Subset denoted: FACS-sorted CD8+CD4-CCR7+CD45RA+ naive T cells. These receptors all stem from a human donor in good health. Some libraries in this study had Jurkat cell RNA spiked in.

The chain is built from TRBV6-6 and TRBJ2-7; TRBD2 is a possible D gene (5 bases). CDR3 length: 13 residues. Per germline, CDR1 MNHNY and CDR2 SVGAGI (reference sequence). V was pared by 4 bases and J by 2 bases, with 9 bases between. CDR3 in DNA: TGTGCCAGCAGTTCCGGGGATACCTACGAGCAGTACTTC. As protein: CASSSGDTYEQYF.

This clonotype was observed at least ten times. V is TRBV4-3 and J is TRBJ2-7; no definite D call. The germline V gene encodes CDR1 LGHNA and CDR2 YSLEER. Trimming removed 0 bases at V and 3 bases at J, with 9 bases between. The CDR3 has 14 residues. The CDR3 reads CASSQDRYVYEQYF. For the CDR3, the DNA is TGCGCCAGCAGCCAAGATCGTTATGTCTACGAGCAGTACTTC.

This clonotype was detected many times. The chain carries TRBV4-3 and TRBJ2-5; D is unclear. V lost 0 bases and J lost 0, with 8 bases in between. The germline V gene encodes CDR1 LGHNA and CDR2 YSLEER. The CDR3 length is 15 residues. The CDR3 loop reads CASSQDLAYQETQYF. The CDR3 nucleotides read TGCGCCAGCAGCCAAGATTTAGCTTACCAAGAGACCCAGTACTTC.

In its sample, this clonotype was seen many times. This chain uses TRBV30 with TRBJ1-1; TRBD1 is a possible D gene (6 bases). The CDR3 extends over 14 amino acids. With 1 base removed from V and 5 bases from J, the gap between germline ends came to 14 bases. The germline CDR1 and CDR2 sequences are GTSNPN and SVGIG (reference sequence). The CDR3 region is CAWSAGGLGTEAFF. The CDR3 nucleotides read TGTGCCTGGAGTGCTGGGGGGCTCGGGACTGAAGCTTTCTTT.

This clonotype appeared a few times. The rearrangement joins TRBV4-3 to TRBJ2-7; tentatively, D is TRBD1 or TRBD2 (5 bases each). Between the trimmed V and J ends, which lost 0 bases and 0 bases, there was a span of 15 bases. This CDR3 spans 17 amino acids. The germline V gene encodes CDR1 LGHNA and CDR2 YSLEER. DNA for the CDR3: TGCGCCAGCAGCCAAGACCGGCAGGGAGCTTACTCCTACGAGCAGTACTTC. Amino acids: CASSQDRQGAYSYEQYF.

This clonotype came up many times. The rearrangement links TRBV29-1 to TRBJ1-3; D remains unclear. The CDR3 is 15 residues long. Germline assignment: CDR1 SQVTM and CDR2 ANQGSEA. Trimming left V 6 bases short and J 0 bases short, with 15 bases between. The CDR3 spells CSVPPRRYSGNTIYF. CDR3 nucleotides: TGCAGCGTCCCCCCCCGACGATACTCTGGAAACACCATATATTTT.

This clonotype was seen repeatedly, ten times or more. This chain uses TRBV7-9 with TRBJ2-2; 7 bases align to TRBD1. Trimming took 5 bases from V and 2 from J; bases not matched to a gene: 11. The CDR3 is made up of 17 amino acids. CDR1 and CDR2 from the germline V gene are SEHNR and FQNEAQ (reference sequence). CDR3: CASSARDSNLNTGELFF. Here the CDR3 DNA reads TGTGCCAGCAGCGCCCGGGACAGCAACTTAAACACCGGGGAGCTGTTTTTT.

This clonotype was picked up many times. The V and J genes are TRBV10-3 and TRBJ2-5; no clear D. CDR3 length equals 14 residues. Germline assignment: CDR1 ENHRY and CDR2 SYGVKD. The ends were cut back, 2 bases at V and 4 bases at J, with 11 bases in the middle. CDR3 sequence: CAISEPDLGETQYF. CDR3 bases: TGTGCCATCAGTGAGCCGGACCTGGGAGAGACCCAGTACTTC.